The 32 T cell receptor beta chains below were found in one sample sequenced in a study of shared clonotypes between healthy human individuals (dated by TCRdb to between 2020 and 2021). Libraries were built with the immunoSEQ multiplex PCR assay. Here the immuneACCESS table is served through TCRdb, limited to in-frame sequences with V and J called. Missing clones are a known gap in these copies; in checked studies unresolved V genes cover under half, and the rest lacks a known reason. A total of more than 1,200,000 clones appear in this sample, just under 99% of them only once. Together, the top ten hold about 0.34% of the sample. Sequencing was carried out using naive CD4+ T cells sorted from blood. The cell subset or site label, as the study defines it: CD45RA+ positively selected. These receptors all stem from a man aged 25 to 45 in good health.

The V gene is TRBV5-4, the J gene TRBJ2-4, with TRBD2 matching 8 bases. From germline, CDR1 is SGHNT and CDR2 YYREEE (reference sequence). This CDR3 has 18 amino acids. V dropped 1 base and J dropped 0; count of bases not matched to a gene: 9. The CDR3 here is CASSLMIAGTLAKNIQYF. The CDR3, as DNA: TGTGCCAGCAGCTTGATGATAGCGGGGACTCTAGCCAAAAACATTCAGTACTTC.

The V call is TRBV2, the J call TRBJ2-1; 7 bases match TRBD2. Per germline, CDR1 SNHLY and CDR2 FYNNEI. V trimming: 1 base; J trimming: 13 bases; junction bases outside the gene matches: 4. This CDR3 has 12 residues. The CDR3 DNA sequence: TGTGCCAGCAGTGAAGACGGCGGGAGCCAGTTCTTC. It codes for CASSEDGGSQFF.

The chain is built from TRBV28 and TRBJ1-5; D might be TRBD1 (6 bases). Germline V CDR1 and CDR2: MDHEN, SYDVKM. V was trimmed by 11 bases and J by 2 bases, leaving 19 bases between them. This CDR3 region has 15 residues. The CDR3 loop is CADTTQGKGNQPQHF. CDR3 nucleotide sequence: TGTGCCGATACCACCCAGGGGAAGGGCAATCAGCCCCAGCATTTT.

This CDR3 reads CASSLEGSLSGNTIYF. The CDR3 region has the DNA TGCGCCAGCAGCTTAGAAGGGTCCCTCTCTGGAAACACCATATATTTT. V usage is TRBV5-1 and J usage is TRBJ1-3; no clear D gene. Per the germline V gene, CDR1 is SGHRS and CDR2 is YFSETQ. This CDR3 is 16 amino acids long. Trimming took 2 bases from V and 0 from J, leaving 12 bases between them.

V usage is TRBV18 and J usage is TRBJ2-7; D possibly corresponds to TRBD1 (5 bases). Germline lookup yields CDR1 KGHSH and CDR2 LQKENI. The CDR3 extends over 14 amino acids. Trimming left V 0 bases short and J 3 bases short, with 9 bases between. CDR3 loop: CASSPPPGNYEQYF. The CDR3 DNA is TGTGCCAGCTCACCACCGCCAGGGAACTACGAGCAGTACTTC.

This clone was observed a single time. This chain connects TRBV7-6 to TRBJ2-1; a possible D gene is TRBD2 (6 bases). CDR3 length: 18 amino acids. The germline gives CDR1 SGHVS, CDR2 FNYEAQ. Trimming cost V 5 bases and J 3 bases, with 23 bases left between them. CDR3 residues: CASSLRVGGKVFYNEQFF. The CDR3 nucleotides are TGTGCCAGCAGCCTTAGGGTCGGGGGAAAGGTGTTCTACAATGAGCAGTTCTTC.

Regarding this clone: The junction departs from the called germline gene at one end, perhaps through a read error. The chain is built from TRBV7-9 and TRBJ2-3; 8 bases match TRBD2. Germline V CDR1 and CDR2: SEHNR, FQNEAQ (reference sequence). The length of the CDR3 is 18 residues. The DNA of the CDR3 is TGTGCCAGCAACTTAGCCCTAGCGGGTATGACTAGCACAGATACGCAGTATTTT. Residues: CASNLALAGMTSTDTQYF.

The rearrangement links TRBV5-8 to TRBJ2-4, with D maybe TRBD2 (6 bases). The CDR3 totals 14 residues. V was clipped by 5 bases and J by 8 bases, with 17 bases between them. Germline loops: CDR1 SGHTS, CDR2 YDEGEE. Here the CDR3 reads CASRSTGSRDIQYF. DNA of the CDR3: TGTGCCAGCAGATCGACCGGGAGCCGGGACATTCAGTACTTC.

The chain has TRBV28 and TRBJ2-7; 11 positions match TRBD2. J gave up 7 bases and V 2 bases, and 10 bases lay outside the gene matches. The germline gives CDR1 MDHEN, CDR2 SYDVKM. This CDR3 spans 16 amino acids. The CDR3 loop is CASSLLLAGGRGEQYF. Written as DNA, the CDR3 is TGTGCCAGCAGTTTACTCCTAGCGGGAGGTAGAGGGGAGCAGTACTTC.

The chain carries TRBV5-1 and TRBJ2-3; 7 bases fit TRBD1. The ends lost 0 bases at V and 4 bases at J; junction bases unmatched: 2. The CDR3 runs to 14 residues. Germline V gene data show CDR1 as SGHRS and CDR2 as YFSETQ. CDR3 in DNA: TGCGCCAGCAGCTTGGAAGGGGGCGCAGATACGCAGTATTTT. This gives the protein CASSLEGGADTQYF.

This chain links TRBV29-1 with TRBJ1-4; 12 bases align to TRBD1. Germline CDR1 and CDR2: SQVTM and ANQGSEA. The CDR3 sequence is 14 residues long. The V and J ends lost 6 bases and 4 bases, in that order; junction bases with no gene match: 3. The CDR3: CSVWDRGLNEKLFF. CDR3 DNA sequence: TGCAGCGTATGGGACAGGGGGCTTAATGAAAAACTGTTTTTT.

The chain employs TRBV7-8 and TRBJ1-1, with 7 bases matching TRBD1. The CDR3 is made up of 15 amino acids. V gave up 5 bases and J gave up 2 bases; unmatched junction bases: 8. Looked up from germline, CDR1 is SGHVS and CDR2 is FQNEAQ. Written as DNA, the CDR3 is TGTGCCAGCAGCGTGATGAGACAGGGAAACACTGAAGCTTTCTTT. This translates into CASSVMRQGNTEAFF.

The chain carries TRBV18 and TRBJ2-5, with D uncertain. Germline V gives CDR1 KGHSH, CDR2 LQKENI. V was clipped by 1 base and J by 5 bases, with 11 bases between them. The CDR3 has 14 amino acids. In DNA form, the CDR3 reads TGTGCCAGCTCACCACAGGCCACGTACGAGACCCAGTACTTC. Translated: CASSPQATYETQYF.

The chain employs TRBV30 and TRBJ1-1; no definite D call. Germline V gene lookup returns CDR1 GTSNPN and CDR2 SVGIG (reference sequence). The ends were cut back, 8 bases at V and 1 base at J, with 11 bases in the middle. This CDR3 is 12 amino acids long. The CDR3 region has the DNA TGTGCCCGCTCGCAACCGAACACTGAAGCTTTCTTT. Residues: CARSQPNTEAFF.

This chain uses TRBV5-4 with TRBJ1-4; D remains ambiguous. CDR3 length: 16 residues. Germline V gives CDR1 SGHNT, CDR2 YYREEE (reference sequence). The V and J ends lost 0 bases and 0 bases respectively, with 9 bases between them. The CDR3 here is CASSLGLSATNEKLFF. Here the CDR3 DNA reads TGTGCCAGCAGCTTGGGACTGTCCGCAACTAATGAAAAACTGTTTTTT.

The chain uses TRBV18 and TRBJ2-5; D call uncertain. Trimming stripped 2 bases from V and 5 bases from J, with 12 bases between. Germline-derived CDR1 and CDR2 are KGHSH and LQKENI. The CDR3 sequence is 14 residues long. The CDR3 DNA follows: TGTGCCAGCTCACCAGCCTTAGGGAAGGAGACCCAGTACTTC. It translates to CASSPALGKETQYF. Looking up the rest from reference TRBV18 and TRBJ2-5 gives the full variable domain: NAGVMQNPRHLVRRRGQEARLRCSPMKGHSHVYWYRQLPEEGLKFMVYLQKENIIDESGMPKERFSAEFPKEGPSILRIQQVVRGDSAAYFCASSPALGKETQYFGPGTRLLVL.

The rearrangement uses TRBV18 and TRBJ1-3; 7 bases are shared with TRBD1. The length of the CDR3 is 16 residues. Looked up from germline, CDR1 is KGHSH and CDR2 is LQKENI. Trimming at V came to 4 bases and at J to 1 base, leaving 7 bases not matched to a gene. CDR3 sequence reads: CASSQTGLGSGNTIYF. CDR3 coding DNA: TGTGCCAGCTCACAGACAGGGTTGGGATCTGGAAACACCATATATTTT.

The chain couples TRBV18 to TRBJ1-1, with TRBD1 as a possible D gene (5 bases). Trimming shortened V by 0 bases and J by 5 bases, and 16 bases separated the two germline ends. CDR3 length: 16 amino acids. Germline assignment: CDR1 KGHSH and CDR2 LQKENI. The chain's CDR3 is CASSPPVEGRLTEAFF. CDR3 DNA: TGTGCCAGCTCACCACCGGTCGAGGGGAGGTTGACTGAAGCTTTCTTT.

The chain employs TRBV14 and TRBJ2-5, with D unclear. Germline lookup yields CDR1 SGHDN and CDR2 FVKESK. The CDR3 is 17 residues long. Trimming pared 2 bases from V and 2 bases from J, leaving 18 bases between. The CDR3 spells CASSQLEKFHSQETQYF. CDR3 nucleotides: TGTGCCAGCAGCCAATTGGAAAAATTTCACAGTCAAGAGACCCAGTACTTC.

This clone was observed once. The chain uses TRBV29-1 and TRBJ2-5; no reliable D call. This CDR3 contains 12 residues. V gave up 4 bases and J gave up 2 bases, with 8 bases separating them. Germline V gene sequence: CDR1 SQVTM, CDR2 ANQGSEA. The CDR3 is CSVGLIQETQYF. In DNA, the CDR3 is TGCAGCGTTGGACTTATACAAGAGACCCAGTACTTC.

The chain employs TRBV6-1 and TRBJ1-2; possibly TRBD1 for D (5 bases). Deletions cut 2 bases from V and 0 bases from J, with 13 bases between. The CDR3 contains 16 residues. CDR1 and CDR2 (germline): MNHNS, SASEGT. DNA for the CDR3: TGTGCCAGCAGTGAACCGGGGGGTCAAGCTAACTATGGCTACACCTTC. The encoded protein is CASSEPGGQANYGYTF.

The chain combines TRBV30 with TRBJ2-2; D uncertain. The CDR3 loop spans 13 amino acids. With 5 bases removed from V and 1 base from J, the gap between germline ends came to 8 bases. CDR1 and CDR2 from the germline V gene are GTSNPN and SVGIG (reference sequence). CDR3 nucleotide sequence: TGTGCCTGGTCCTGGGGGAACACCGGGGAGCTGTTTTTT. The encoded protein is CAWSWGNTGELFF.

The V call is TRBV29-1, the J call TRBJ2-7; TRBD2 matches 7 bases. The CDR3 contains 14 residues. Germline CDR1 SQVTM, CDR2 ANQGSEA. J was trimmed by 6 bases and V by 7 bases; bases with no gene match: 15. The CDR3 DNA reads as TGCAGCGCCGGTAGGGGAGGGTCAGGTTTCGAGCAGTACTTC. It yields the protein CSAGRGGSGFEQYF.

The genes are TRBV18 and TRBJ1-2, with D possibly TRBD1 on 5 matching bases. Germline V gene lookup returns CDR1 KGHSH and CDR2 LQKENI. Trimming took 3 bases from V and 5 from J, leaving 16 bases between them. This CDR3 spans 15 amino acids. This chain's CDR3 is CASSPARDYGYGYTF. The DNA of the CDR3 is TGTGCCAGCTCACCTGCCCGGGACTATGGGTATGGCTACACCTTC.

CDR3 in DNA: TGTGCCAGCTCACCAACCACCTCCGAGCAGTACTTC. The encoded protein is CASSPTTSEQYF. The rearrangement joins TRBV18 to TRBJ2-7, with unresolved D. This CDR3 region has 12 residues. Germline V gives CDR1 KGHSH, CDR2 LQKENI. V was cut by 2 bases and J by 6 bases, with 8 bases left in between. The variable domain in full, completed from reference TRBV18 and TRBJ2-7, reads NAGVMQNPRHLVRRRGQEARLRCSPMKGHSHVYWYRQLPEEGLKFMVYLQKENIIDESGMPKERFSAEFPKEGPSILRIQQVVRGDSAAYFCASSPTTSEQYFGPGTRLTVT.

The rearrangement links TRBV19 to TRBJ2-6, with D unclear. V gave up 5 bases and J gave up 0 bases, with 5 bases separating them. The germline gives CDR1 LNHDA, CDR2 SQIVND (reference sequence). The CDR3 is 14 residues long. The CDR3 loop is CASSASSGANVLTF. The CDR3 DNA sequence: TGTGCCAGTAGTGCTAGCTCTGGGGCCAACGTCCTGACTTTC.

This chain joins TRBV14 and TRBJ2-1; perhaps TRBD2 as D (5 bases). V was trimmed by 1 base and J by 0 bases, leaving 13 bases between them. CDR1 SGHDN and CDR2 FVKESK come from the germline V gene. This CDR3 has 17 residues. The CDR3 sequence: CASSQAYGDSSYNEQFF. The CDR3 nucleotides are TGTGCCAGCAGCCAAGCGTACGGGGATAGCTCCTACAATGAGCAGTTCTTC.

Note on this clone: Other DNA sequences in this specimen translate into the identical CDR3. The V and J genes are TRBV9 and TRBJ2-2; D is ambiguous. The CDR3 length is 12 residues. V lost 2 bases to trimming and J lost 8 bases, with 7 bases between them. CDR1 and CDR2 (germline): SGDLS, YYNGEE. Written as DNA, the CDR3 is TGTGCCAGCAGCGTGCTGGGGGGGGAGCTGTTTTTT. Translating it yields CASSVLGGELFF.

The chain has TRBV7-9 and TRBJ2-4; 7 bases agree with TRBD2. CDR1 and CDR2 (germline): SEHNR, FQNEAQ (reference sequence). V was clipped by 1 base and J by 2 bases; unmatched bases: 5. The CDR3 covers 16 residues. DNA for the CDR3: TGTGCCAGCAGCTTAGAAATGGGGGGGACCAAAAACATTCAGTACTTC. Translation: CASSLEMGGTKNIQYF. The whole variable domain, remainder taken from reference TRBV7-9 and TRBJ2-4, is DTGVSQNPRHKITKRGQNVTFRCDPISEHNRLYWYRQTLGQGPEFLTYFQNEAQLEKSRLLSDRFSAERPKGSFSTLEIQRTEQGDSAMYLCASSLEMGGTKNIQYFGAGTRLSVL.

This clone was detected once. The chain has TRBV5-4 and TRBJ2-7; 9 nucleotides agree with TRBD1. This CDR3 has 14 residues. Germline V gene data show CDR1 as SGHNT and CDR2 as YYREEE (reference sequence). The V segment lost 4 bases and the J segment 6 bases; nucleotides outside the gene matches: 8. The CDR3 nucleotides read TGTGCCAGCAGCCTCGGGACAGGGATCATCGAGCAGTACTTC. Residues: CASSLGTGIIEQYF.

This clone was counted a single time. This sequence joins TRBV5-4 and TRBJ2-1; TRBD2 matches at 13 bases. The CDR3 length is 16 residues. V trimming: 0 bases; J trimming: 7 bases; junction bases outside the gene matches: 4. Germline V CDR1 and CDR2: SGHNT, YYREEE (reference sequence). The CDR3 here is CASSLGTSGRLNEQFF. CDR3 in DNA: TGTGCCAGCAGCTTGGGGACTAGCGGGAGATTAAATGAGCAGTTCTTC.

This clone was detected only once. This chain joins TRBV27 and TRBJ1-1; D might be TRBD1 (5 bases). The V end was cut by 8 bases, the J end by 5 bases, with 18 bases between. The CDR3 sequence is 14 residues long. Looked up from germline, CDR1 is MNHEY and CDR2 is SMNVEV (reference sequence). DNA of the CDR3: TGTGCCAGCCGCCGTACCTCGGGGGAGACTGAAGCTTTCTTT. Translated, it gives CASRRTSGETEAFF.